This T cell receptor beta chain was identified during a study of CD8 T cells in Susac syndrome. Random hexamers were used to reverse transcribe the RNA input (about 0.5 to 1 ug). By means of immunoSEQ multiplex PCR, TCR beta CDR3 spanning 54 Vbeta and 13 Jbeta underwent amplification. TCRdb ran MiXCR on the immunoSEQ multiplex PCR reads and lists one entry per CDR3 protein. This table has 250,000 to 300,000 distinct CDR3 sequences, 85% appearing once. The authors carried out high-throughput sequencing of TCR beta. They applied it to CD8+ and CD4+ T cells obtained from blood. Sequencing was done on a sample of CD8+ T cells from PBMCs. The sequence derives from a human donor with multiple sclerosis.

The chain's CDR3 is CASSQDLPSGGDTQYF. The CDR3 coding sequence is TGTGCCAGCAGCCAAGATTTACCCAGCGGAGGGGATACGCAGTATTTT. The chain carries TRBV3-1 and TRBJ2-3, with a possible D match to TRBD2 (6 bases). Trimming cost V 0 bases and J 6 bases, with 16 bases left between them. Germline CDR1 is LGHDT and CDR2 is YNNKEL (reference sequence). The CDR3 runs 16 residues.